What follows is one T cell receptor beta chain and its context. In germline, CDR1 is SGHRS, CDR2 YFSETQ. This CDR3 region has 14 residues. V lost 2 bases, J lost 2 bases, and 10 bases lay in between. This sample is part of a study of blood T cell repertoires in COVID-19. Study in general: Researchers got acute and convalescent COVID-19 samples from the United States, Italy and Spain. Nucleic acid was either cDNA or gDNA, and it came from T cells, B-cell-depleted T cells, or PBMCs.

Study processing details: Estimated nucleated cell counts came from reference gene primer amplification. TCRdb keeps only in-frame clones here, not all; method: immunoSEQ multiplex PCR. Clone size and V and J calls were adopted from that table, with D and trimming inferred from the DNA. The table records under 55,000 clones, about nine tenths of them present only once. The chain recombines TRBV5-1 with TRBJ2-5; TRBD2 is a possible D gene (5 bases). The TCR was taken from a woman of 80 years or more with active COVID-19. Sequenced input: peripheral blood. CDR3 protein: CASSLGRAQETQYF. In DNA, the CDR3 is TGCGCCAGCAGCTTAGGGCGGGCTCAAGAGACCCAGTACTTC.